Below, 27 T cell receptor beta chains from the same sample are listed, as sequenced in a study of beta chain features in type 1 diabetes. Expressed TCRB transcripts were sequenced, since all the RNA that had been isolated was reverse transcribed. Repertoires were generated with immunoSEQ multiplex PCR, while TCRdb's copy carries only in-frame clones and drops some. The sample has 250,000 to 400,000 clones; around 13% are singletons. Sequences were obtained from central memory CD4+ T cells from blood. The source of these receptors is a man in his thirties or forties in good health.

V gene TRBV19 combines with J gene TRBJ2-5; 9 nucleotides align to TRBD1. Germline values: CDR1 LNHDA, CDR2 SQIVND (reference sequence). The V gene end was trimmed by 6 bases and the J gene end by 5 bases; junction bases not matched to a gene: 16. The CDR3 consists of 17 residues. The CDR3 region has the DNA TGTGCCAGTAGCGATCCCCTCGGGACAGGGTCAAGGGAGACCCAGTACTTC. The encoded protein is CASSDPLGTGSRETQYF.

Points on this clone: Sequence at one end of the junction differs from germline and may be a read error. The chain recombines TRBV6-1 with TRBJ1-1; D call uncertain. Germline V lookup: CDR1 MNHNS, CDR2 SASEGT. This CDR3 spans 14 amino acids. CDR3 sequence (DNA): TGTGCCATCAGTGGGTCAAGCATGAACACTGAAGCTTTCTTT. It codes for CAISGSSMNTEAFF.

This clone was found many times. The chain employs TRBV7-2 and TRBJ1-3, with unresolved D. CDR1 and CDR2 from the germline V gene are SGHTA and FQGNSA. There are 13 residues in the CDR3. V was clipped by 2 bases and J by 6 bases, with 8 bases between them. For the CDR3, the DNA is TGTGCCAGCAGCTTATCAGCAGCAAACACCATATATTTT. It is translated as CASSLSAANTIYF.

This clone has a handful of counts. The gene calls are TRBV16 and TRBJ1-3; 8 nucleotides match TRBD1. CDR1 and CDR2 (germline): KGHSY, FQNENV. The CDR3 runs 17 residues. V was pared by 0 bases and J by 0 bases, with 4 bases of the junction left unmatched. The CDR3 spells CASSQSGDRFSGNTIYF. CDR3 in DNA: TGTGCCAGCAGCCAATCGGGGGACAGGTTCTCTGGAAACACCATATATTTT.

The rearrangement uses TRBV7-7 and TRBJ2-5; 10 bases are shared with TRBD2. V trimming: 3 bases; J trimming: 4 bases; junction bases outside the gene matches: 2. There are 14 residues in the CDR3. The V gene's germline CDR1 is SSHAT and CDR2 FNYEAQ (reference sequence). This CDR3 is CASSFSGGRETQYF. CDR3 bases: TGTGCCAGCAGCTTTAGCGGGGGGAGAGAGACCCAGTACTTC.

The chain links TRBV27 to TRBJ1-3; 9 bases align to TRBD1. With V trimmed by 5 bases and J by 3 bases, 5 bases remained unmatched. The CDR3 covers 15 residues. Germline V gene sequence: CDR1 MNHEY, CDR2 SMNVEV (reference sequence). The CDR3, as DNA: TGTGCCAGCAGTCCTAACAGGGGGCTTGGAAACACCATATATTTT. Protein: CASSPNRGLGNTIYF.

This clone was seen more than once but under ten times. This chain links TRBV5-4 with TRBJ2-5; D uncertain. The CDR3 length is 13 residues. Trimming removed 0 bases at V and 4 bases at J, with 7 bases between. CDR1 and CDR2 (germline): SGHNT, YYREEE (reference sequence). The CDR3 region is CASSLASRETQYF. DNA of the CDR3: TGTGCCAGCAGCTTGGCCTCTCGAGAGACCCAGTACTTC.

The chain combines TRBV29-1 with TRBJ2-7; D not resolved. Germline CDR1 and CDR2: SQVTM and ANQGSEA. This CDR3 is 13 amino acids long. The V end lost 3 bases, the J end lost 2 bases, and 11 bases lay between the germline ends. The CDR3 region has the DNA TGCAGCGTTGATTCTGGACGTACCTACGAGCAGTACTTC. Translation gives CSVDSGRTYEQYF.

A few counts support this clone. The genes are TRBV27 and TRBJ1-5, with D uncertain. Germline V gives CDR1 MNHEY, CDR2 SMNVEV (reference sequence). This CDR3 has 15 amino acids. V lost 6 bases and J 0 bases, leaving 12 bases between the germline ends. The CDR3 protein is CASRLDLYSNQPQHF. The CDR3 DNA is TGTGCCAGCAGGCTCGACTTGTATAGCAATCAGCCCCAGCATTTT.

Of note for this clone: The sample has other DNA sequences that encode this CDR3 too. The rearrangement uses TRBV7-9 and TRBJ2-1; D gene uncertain. Germline CDR1 and CDR2: SEHNR and FQNEAQ (reference sequence). The CDR3 runs 12 residues. Between the trimmed V and J ends, which lost 5 bases and 4 bases, there was a span of 6 bases. This CDR3 reads CASSPTYNEQFF. Written as DNA, the CDR3 is TGTGCCAGCAGCCCGACTTACAATGAGCAGTTCTTC.

The V and J genes are TRBV10-3 and TRBJ2-2; TRBD2 is a possible D gene (6 bases). The CDR3 runs 15 residues. The germline CDR1 and CDR2 sequences are ENHRY and SYGVKD. V lost 3 bases and J lost 5, with 13 bases in between. The CDR3 sequence is CAISDGGMRTGELFF. The DNA for the CDR3 is TGTGCCATCAGTGATGGGGGGATGCGGACCGGGGAGCTGTTTTTT.

This CDR3 is CASSLDRQASYNEQFF. The CDR3 nucleotides read TGTGCCAGCAGCTTGGATCGCCAGGCCTCCTACAATGAGCAGTTCTTC. The chain carries TRBV5-4 and TRBJ2-1, with D hard to call. Trimming pared 0 bases from V and 0 bases from J, leaving 10 bases between. Germline values: CDR1 SGHNT, CDR2 YYREEE (reference sequence). The CDR3 consists of 16 residues.

The CDR3 bases are TGTGCCAGCAGTTACTCGAGACAGGGCGATCAGCCCCAGCATTTT. It specifies CASSYSRQGDQPQHF. The J gene is TRBJ1-5, the V gene TRBV6-5; TRBD1 agrees at 7 bases. There are 15 residues in the CDR3. CDR1 is MNHEY, CDR2 SVGAGI, per germline. The junction had 4 bases not matched to a gene; V was cut back by 0 bases and J by 5 bases.

This clone has ten or more counts. The chain uses TRBV12-5 and TRBJ2-1; D gene unclear. The V gene's germline CDR1 is LGHNT and CDR2 FRNRAP. The CDR3 runs 12 residues. V was pared by 6 bases and J by 10 bases, with 13 bases between. CDR3 bases: TGTGCTAGTGGCTCCCCAGTGGAAGAGCAGTTCTTC. This gives the protein CASGSPVEEQFF. The full variable domain, completed using reference TRBV12-5 and TRBJ2-1, is DARVTQTPRHKVTEMGQEVTMRCQPILGHNTVFWYRQTMMQGLELLAYFRNRAPLDDSGMPKDRFSAEMPDATLATLKIQPSEPRDSAVYFCASGSPVEEQFFGPGTRLTVL.

This clone was counted between two and nine times. The V call is TRBV5-1, the J call TRBJ1-5, with no clear D. Per germline, CDR1 SGHRS and CDR2 YFSETQ. V gave up 0 bases and J gave up 0 bases, with 7 bases separating them. The length of the CDR3 is 15 residues. CDR3 sequence: CASSLDGNSNQPQHF. Here the CDR3 DNA reads TGCGCCAGCAGCTTGGACGGGAATAGCAATCAGCCCCAGCATTTT.

The chain uses TRBV5-4 and TRBJ2-1, with 12 positions matching TRBD2. Germline V lookup: CDR1 SGHNT, CDR2 YYREEE (reference sequence). The ends lost 4 bases at V and 6 bases at J; junction bases unmatched: 11. CDR3 length: 17 amino acids. The CDR3 coding sequence is TGTGCCAGCAGCCCGGCGCCTGCTAGCGGGAGGGGCAATGAGCAGTTCTTC. Translating it yields CASSPAPASGRGNEQFF.

This clone turned up a few times. The rearrangement links TRBV5-5 to TRBJ2-5; D gene uncertain. Trimming removed 3 bases from V and 0 bases from J, with 9 bases in between. Germline V lookup: CDR1 SGHKS, CDR2 YYEKEE (reference sequence). The CDR3 covers 14 residues. DNA of the CDR3: TGTGCCAGCAGCTCCGGCAGCAACCAAGAGACCCAGTACTTC. It is translated as CASSSGSNQETQYF.

This clone occurred a few times. V gene TRBV19 combines with J gene TRBJ1-5; 9 positions match TRBD1. Germline V gene data show CDR1 as LNHDA and CDR2 as SQIVND (reference sequence). This CDR3 spans 13 amino acids. J was trimmed by 6 bases and V by 7 bases; bases with no gene match: 4. CDR3 coding DNA: TGTGCCAGTAACAGGGGGCGAGGTCAGCCCCAGCATTTT. Its translation is CASNRGRGQPQHF.

The genes are TRBV6-6 and TRBJ2-3; TRBD1 matches 7 bases. Unmatched junction bases numbered 4, after V lost 7 bases and J lost 3 bases. CDR1 is MNHNY, CDR2 SVGAGI, per germline (reference sequence). The CDR3 spans 13 residues. The CDR3: CASNVQGTDTQYF. The DNA of the CDR3 is TGTGCCAGCAACGTACAGGGGACAGATACGCAGTATTTT.

This clone has ten or more counts. The chain has TRBV14 and TRBJ2-1; 8 nucleotides align to TRBD2. Germline CDR1 is SGHDN and CDR2 is FVKESK. V trimming: 1 base; J trimming: 6 bases; junction bases outside the gene matches: 2. The CDR3 is 14 amino acids. CDR3 bases: TGTGCCAGCAGCCAAGTTGCGGGAGGCAATGAGCAGTTCTTC. The encoded protein is CASSQVAGGNEQFF.

This clone was found a few times. The V gene is TRBV29-1, the J gene TRBJ1-6; D perhaps matches TRBD1 (5 bases). Germline CDR1 and CDR2: SQVTM and ANQGSEA. This CDR3 spans 13 amino acids. V gave up 4 bases and J gave up 5 bases, with 9 bases separating them. Here the CDR3 DNA reads TGCAGCGTTGCTTGGGGGGATAATTCACCCCTCCACTTT. Its translation: CSVAWGDNSPLHF.

This rearrangement joins TRBV11-3 to TRBJ2-1; 8 nucleotides match TRBD1. From germline, CDR1 is SGHNT and CDR2 YENEEA. The CDR3 covers 15 residues. V dropped 1 base and J dropped 6; count of bases not matched to a gene: 5. The CDR3 bases are TGTGCCAGCAGCTTAGGGACAGGGTCAGTCAATGAGCAGTTCTTC. Its protein is CASSLGTGSVNEQFF. The variable domain in full, with the rest retrieved from reference TRBV11-3 and TRBJ2-1, is EAGVVQSPRYKIIEKKQPVAFWCNPISGHNTLYWYLQNLGQGPELLIRYENEEAVDDSQLPKDRFSAERLKGVDSTLKIQPAELGDSAVYLCASSLGTGSVNEQFFGPGTRLTVL.

This clone was detected a few times. The V and J genes are TRBV28 and TRBJ1-4; D uncertain. Trimming stripped 4 bases from V and 10 bases from J, with 10 bases between. The CDR3 runs 12 residues. Germline CDR1 reads MDHEN; CDR2 reads SYDVKM. The CDR3 region is CASSSDRVKLFF. DNA for the CDR3: TGTGCCAGCAGTTCCGATCGGGTAAAACTGTTTTTT.

This clone was observed many times. The rearrangement links TRBV13 to TRBJ2-1; D is possibly TRBD2 (5 bases). Germline values: CDR1 PRHDT, CDR2 FYEKMQ (reference sequence). The CDR3 sequence is 13 residues long. V was cut by 2 bases and J by 10 bases, with 12 bases left in between. The CDR3 reads CASSLRYGVEQFF. CDR3 sequence (DNA): TGTGCCAGCAGCTTAAGGTACGGGGTCGAGCAGTTCTTC.

J is TRBJ2-7 and V is TRBV5-1, with TRBD2 identical over 11 bases. V dropped 3 bases and J dropped 3; count of bases not matched to a gene: 5. The CDR3 spans 15 residues. From germline, CDR1 is SGHRS and CDR2 YFSETQ. DNA of the CDR3: TGCGCCAGCAGCTGGGCTAGCGGGGGGATCTACGAGCAGTACTTC. This gives the protein CASSWASGGIYEQYF.

This clone has only a few counts. The CDR3 nucleotides read TGTGCCAGCAGTCTGGGCGGGTACGAGCAGTACGTC. It yields the protein CASSLGGYEQYV. The V gene is TRBV6-5, the J gene TRBJ2-7; D may be TRBD2 (5 bases). CDR1 is MNHEY and CDR2 is SVGAGI in the germline V gene. V was clipped by 5 bases and J by 4 bases, with 9 bases between them. The CDR3 runs to 12 residues.

In this sample, this clone turned up a few times. The V call is TRBV4-3, the J call TRBJ1-5, with 9 bases aligning to TRBD1. The CDR3 loop spans 17 amino acids. The germline CDR1 and CDR2 sequences are LGHNA and YSLEER. With 0 bases clipped from V and 6 bases from J, the junction kept 9 bases outside the gene matches. The CDR3 protein is CASSQDLYRGRVQPQHF. DNA of the CDR3: TGCGCCAGCAGCCAAGACCTTTACAGGGGGCGAGTTCAGCCCCAGCATTTT.